This T cell receptor (beta chain) was recovered during a study of shared clonotypes between healthy human individuals. Study results and limitations: Clonotype sharing among donors was expected to depend on sequencing depth. Sorted-subset sequencing was shown by rarefaction to be incomplete despite large depth.

Sequenced by immunoSEQ multiplex PCR; TCRdb stores in-frame clones only, minus some. The table shows around 2,000,000 clones, with less than 95% occurring only once. With regard to this clone: What it recognizes is unknown.

Terminally differentiated effector memory CD45RA+ cells were excluded by CCR7 positive selection of CD45RO-negative cells. The receptor was isolated from a man younger than 35 in good health. The sequenced sample consisted of naive CD8+ T cells sorted from blood.

The CDR3 DNA is TGCGCCAGCAGCCAAGTGCCCGGAAACACCATATATTTT. Translation gives CASSQVPGNTIYF. The chain is built from TRBV4-1 and TRBJ1-3; D unresolved. Germline V gives CDR1 MGHRA, CDR2 YSYEKL. Trimming shortened V by 1 base and J by 4 bases, and 5 bases separated the two germline ends. The CDR3 length is 13 residues.